These 10 T cell receptor beta chains were all obtained from the same sample, sequenced in a study of blood T cells in healthy people across ages. Primed by a sample-barcoded 5' primer and a J-beta primer mix, a second PCR proceeded for about 6 to 11 cycles. TCRdb fed the 5' RACE reads into MiXCR, producing one record per CDR3 protein. The sample yields fewer than 1,000,000 distinct CDR3 sequences, about half seen once. The sample consisted of blood. The source is a man older than 75 in good health.

The rearrangement links TRBV28 to TRBJ2-7; the match to TRBD2 covers 11 bases. V lost 6 bases, J lost 10 bases, and 14 bases stayed unmatched. CDR1 MDHEN and CDR2 SYDVKM come from the germline V gene. This CDR3 contains 15 residues. CDR3 region: CASSYGTSGQEAQYF. The CDR3, as DNA: TGTGCCAGCAGCTATGGGACTAGCGGTCAAGAGGCCCAGTACTTC.

The J gene is TRBJ2-6, the V gene TRBV6-1; a possible D gene is TRBD2 (6 bases). This CDR3 has 15 residues. The germline gives CDR1 MNHNS, CDR2 SASEGT. Trimming stripped 4 bases from V and 1 base from J, with 8 bases between. The CDR3 nucleotides read TGTGCCAGCAGTGGTGGGGGGTCTGGGGCCAACGTCCTGACTTTC. This translates into CASSGGGSGANVLTF.

CDR3: CASSLALGGWTDTQYF. The CDR3 DNA is TGTGCCAGCAGCTTAGCTTTGGGGGGCTGGACAGATACGCAGTATTTT. The chain recombines TRBV7-8 with TRBJ2-3; perhaps D is TRBD1 or TRBD2 (6 bases each). V lost 0 bases to trimming and J lost 3 bases, with 13 bases between them. The CDR3 is made up of 16 amino acids. Germline V gene sequence: CDR1 SGHVS, CDR2 FQNEAQ. Looking up the rest from reference TRBV7-8 and TRBJ2-3 gives the full variable domain: GAGVSQSPRYKVAKRGQDVALRCDPISGHVSLFWYQQALGQGPEFLTYFQNEAQLDKSGLPSDRFFAERPEGSVSTLKIQRTQQEDSAVYLCASSLALGGWTDTQYFGPGTRLTVL.

V and J are TRBV7-2 and TRBJ2-1; TRBD2 agrees at 12 bases. Germline trimming cut 4 bases from V and 10 bases from J; bases unmatched to any gene: 5. The CDR3 consists of 14 residues. Germline V gene data show CDR1 as SGHTA and CDR2 as FQGNSA. CDR3 in DNA: TGTGCCAGCAGCTCTAGCGGGGGGGCCAGGGAGCAGTTCTTC. This encodes CASSSSGGAREQFF.

Concerning this clonotype: A much larger clonotype is one base distant, so this may be a read error. This chain connects TRBV7-9 to TRBJ2-1, with D hard to call. In germline, CDR1 is SEHNR, CDR2 FQNEAQ (reference sequence). The V end was cut by 4 bases, the J end by 15 bases, with 19 bases between. This CDR3 is built from 13 residues. CDR3 amino acids: CASSSPNLEGRFF. The CDR3 DNA reads as TGTGCCAGCAGCTCGCCGAATCTAGAAGGGCGGTTCTTC.

In its sample, this clonotype was seen once. V gene TRBV11-2 combines with J gene TRBJ2-2; D call uncertain. Trimming stripped 5 bases from V and 4 bases from J, with 17 bases between. The CDR3 contains 16 residues. Germline CDR1 SGHAT, CDR2 FQNNGV. The CDR3 bases are TGTGCCAGCAGCGCACGAGCCCGGGTTTCCACCGGGGAGCTGTTTTTT. Its translation: CASSARARVSTGELFF.

The table lists this clonotype with a few counts. CDR3 protein: CASLNAGGSYNEQFF. The CDR3 coding sequence is TGTGCCAGCTTGAATGCGGGAGGCTCCTACAATGAGCAGTTCTTC. The J gene is TRBJ2-1, the V gene TRBV28; 8 nucleotides match TRBD2. The V and J ends lost 8 bases and 0 bases, in that order; junction bases with no gene match: 6. There are 15 residues in the CDR3. Germline-derived CDR1 and CDR2 are MDHEN and SYDVKM.

The V call is TRBV6-1, the J call TRBJ2-6, with TRBD1 matching 9 bases. The CDR3 spans 17 residues. V shed 4 bases and J 0 bases; nucleotides not matched to a gene: 4. Germline V gene lookup returns CDR1 MNHNS and CDR2 SASEGT. CDR3 nucleotide sequence: TGTGCCAGCAGTGGACAGGGGGGGGTCTCTGGGGCCAACGTCCTGACTTTC. Translating gives CASSGQGGVSGANVLTF.

This clonotype was observed a handful of times. The V call is TRBV7-2, the J call TRBJ2-7, with TRBD2 as a possible D gene (6 bases). The CDR3 contains 13 residues. With 5 bases removed from V and 7 bases from J, the gap between germline ends came to 15 bases. In germline, CDR1 is SGHTA, CDR2 FQGNSA. CDR3 protein: CASSRDGAGEQYF. CDR3 DNA: TGTGCCAGCAGCCGAGACGGGGCGGGAGAGCAGTACTTC.

The rearrangement uses TRBV20-1 and TRBJ2-7; possibly TRBD2 for D (5 bases). Trimming stripped 2 bases from V and 3 bases from J, with 14 bases between. CDR1 and CDR2 (germline): DFQATT, SNEGSKA (reference sequence). The CDR3 has 14 amino acids. CDR3 DNA: TGCAGTGCTAGATCCGGGTCCGGGGTCTACGAGCAGTACTTC. It yields the protein CSARSGSGVYEQYF.